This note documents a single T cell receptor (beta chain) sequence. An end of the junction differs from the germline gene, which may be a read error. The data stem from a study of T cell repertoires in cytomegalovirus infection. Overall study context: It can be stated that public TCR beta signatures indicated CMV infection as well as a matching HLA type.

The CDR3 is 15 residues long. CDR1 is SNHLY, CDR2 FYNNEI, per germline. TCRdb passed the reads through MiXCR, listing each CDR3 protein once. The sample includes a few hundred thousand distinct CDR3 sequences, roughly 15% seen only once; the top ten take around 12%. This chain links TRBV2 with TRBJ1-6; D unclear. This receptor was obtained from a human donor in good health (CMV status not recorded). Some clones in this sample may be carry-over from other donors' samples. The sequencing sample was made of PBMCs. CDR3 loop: CASREEYWNNSPLHF. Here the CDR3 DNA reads TGTGCCAGCAGGGAAGAATATTGGAATAATTCACCCCTCCACTTT.